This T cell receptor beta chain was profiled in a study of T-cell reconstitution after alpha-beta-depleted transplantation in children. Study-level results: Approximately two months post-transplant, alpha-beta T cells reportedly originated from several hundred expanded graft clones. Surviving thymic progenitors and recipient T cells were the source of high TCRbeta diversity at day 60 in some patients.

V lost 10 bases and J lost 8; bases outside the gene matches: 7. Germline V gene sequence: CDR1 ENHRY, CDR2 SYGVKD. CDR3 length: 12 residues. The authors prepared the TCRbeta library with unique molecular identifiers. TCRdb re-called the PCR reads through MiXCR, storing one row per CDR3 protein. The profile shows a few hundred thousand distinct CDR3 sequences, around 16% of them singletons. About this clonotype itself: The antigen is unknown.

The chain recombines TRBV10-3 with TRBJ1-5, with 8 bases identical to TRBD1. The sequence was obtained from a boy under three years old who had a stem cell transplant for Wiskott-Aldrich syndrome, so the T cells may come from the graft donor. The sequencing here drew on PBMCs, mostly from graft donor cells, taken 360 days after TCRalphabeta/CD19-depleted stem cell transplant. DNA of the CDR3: TGTGCCACCCGACAGGGGCGGGAGCCCCAGCATTTT. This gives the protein CATRQGREPQHF.